This T cell receptor (beta chain) was captured by sequencing in a study of regulatory T cells in long-lasting Graves disease. This clonotype was observed many times. Trimming took 0 bases from V and 3 from J; bases not matched to a gene: 10. Germline CDR1 reads LGHDT; CDR2 reads YNNKEL (reference sequence). The length of the CDR3 is 18 residues. Time point in this sample: newly diagnosed GD, antithyroid drugs for less than 3 months. Extracted RNA from PBMCs served as the source of the TCR library. Each of the patients was recruited from an endocrinology department situated in Xi'an, China. The authors built TCR beta libraries using iRepertoire HTBI primers and Arm-PCR of CDR3 regions. How the authors handled the data: Identification across samples found fewer than 65 TRBV and over 12 TRBJ segments. TCRdb reanalysed the multiplex PCR reads using MiXCR and keeps one entry per CDR3 protein. TCRdb, not the original authors, processed these V and J calls. The sample carries a few hundred thousand distinct CDR3 sequences, around 19% recorded once.

The same data also contributed to another study, on T cells in Graves' hyperthyroidism and ophthalmopathy. That report adds: Researchers ran a first-round RT-PCR on the TCR CDR3 using the HTBI primer set. Most clonotypes that expanded in the thyroid above 0.001 also showed up in blood.

The chain carries TRBV3-1 and TRBJ2-2; TRBD2 matches 7 bases. This sample comprised peripheral blood mononuclear cells (PBMCs), obtained at new diagnosis, from a patient treated with antithyroid drugs. The sequence was obtained from a woman in her 30s with Graves disease. Written as DNA, the CDR3 is TGTGCCAGCAGCCAAGATCGGGGGGAGGCAGGAGACACCGGGGAGCTGTTTTTT. Translated: CASSQDRGEAGDTGELFF.